Presented here are 14 T cell receptor beta chains from one specimen sequenced in a study of a mutant IDH1 vaccine in newly diagnosed glioma. The time point here: week 35, safety follow-up. Vaccination used 300 ug of mutant IDH1 20-mer peptide per dose, with topical imiquimod. No antigens are known for them. Clones were sequenced by immunoSEQ multiplex PCR, and TCRdb holds only the in-frame ones, with some missing. The sample lists under 35,000 clones, around three quarters occurring once. Sample: PBMCs, taken from a glioma patient whose treatment included an IDH1 peptide vaccine. All receptors come from a man aged 45-65 years with glioma.

This clone was detected a few times. The chain employs TRBV7-9 and TRBJ1-1, with D perhaps matching TRBD1 (5 bases). The germline V and J ends were trimmed by 6 bases and 0 bases, with 14 bases remaining between them. The germline CDR1 and CDR2 sequences are SEHNR and FQNEAQ (reference sequence). This CDR3 contains 15 residues. The CDR3 reads CASSHRQNMNTEAFF. The CDR3 coding sequence is TGTGCCAGCAGTCATCGACAGAACATGAACACTGAAGCTTTCTTT.

The chain has TRBV5-6 and TRBJ1-1, with 10 bases fitting TRBD1. Germline CDR1 SGHDT, CDR2 YYEEEE. The CDR3 extends over 17 amino acids. V gave up 1 base and J gave up 0 bases; unmatched junction bases: 6. CDR3 protein: CASSLLGQGLMNTEAFF. The CDR3 nucleotides are TGTGCCAGCAGCTTGTTGGGACAGGGGCTCATGAACACTGAAGCTTTCTTT.

This chain uses TRBV15 with TRBJ2-5; no firm D call. CDR1 is LNHNV, CDR2 YYDKDF, per germline (reference sequence). The CDR3 totals 14 residues. The germline V and J ends were trimmed by 3 bases and 4 bases, with 12 bases remaining between them. The CDR3 spells CATSRETRPETQYF. The CDR3 DNA reads TGTGCCACCAGCAGGGAGACCCGTCCAGAGACCCAGTACTTC.

The rearrangement links TRBV5-5 to TRBJ2-7; 9 bases line up with TRBD1. Germline V gene lookup returns CDR1 SGHKS and CDR2 YYEKEE (reference sequence). This CDR3 is built from 17 residues. The V segment lost 0 bases and the J segment 5 bases; nucleotides outside the gene matches: 12. Written as DNA, the CDR3 is TGTGCCAGCAGCTTGGGGCCTGGGGGACAGGGAGTCCACGAGCAGTACTTC. Residues: CASSLGPGGQGVHEQYF.

This chain links TRBV6-1 with TRBJ1-1, with unresolved D. From germline, CDR1 is MNHNS and CDR2 SASEGT. V lost 6 bases, J lost 5 bases, and 19 bases lay in between. CDR3 length: 15 residues. CDR3 sequence: CASSRIGREGTEAFF. CDR3 sequence (DNA): TGTGCCAGCAGCCGAATTGGGAGGGAGGGAACTGAAGCTTTCTTT.

The chain carries TRBV9 and TRBJ2-1; 11 bases map to TRBD2. There are 15 residues in the CDR3. Germline CDR1 and CDR2: SGDLS and YYNGEE. Trimming removed 4 bases from V and 8 bases from J; junction bases left unmatched: 8. CDR3 amino acids: CASSRLAGGRDEQFF. The DNA of the CDR3 is TGTGCCAGCAGCCGGCTAGCGGGAGGTAGGGATGAGCAGTTCTTC.

This clone was counted a few times. This chain connects TRBV19 to TRBJ2-1; 9 positions match TRBD2. The CDR3 sequence is 16 residues long. The V and J ends lost 5 bases and 5 bases, in that order; junction bases with no gene match: 10. Germline loops: CDR1 LNHDA, CDR2 SQIVND (reference sequence). CDR3 sequence: CASSPLWASGNNEQFF. The CDR3 bases are TGTGCCAGTAGTCCCCTCTGGGCTAGCGGGAACAATGAGCAGTTCTTC.

The V gene is TRBV30, the J gene TRBJ1-2, with D perhaps TRBD1 (5 bases). The CDR3 has 16 residues. V lost 3 bases and J lost 7, with 24 bases in between. Germline V lookup: CDR1 GTSNPN, CDR2 SVGIG (reference sequence). As DNA, the CDR3 is TGTGCCTGGAGGTGGCGTGGGGGACTGGGAGGTCGTGGCTACACCTTC. This translates into CAWRWRGGLGGRGYTF.

V usage is TRBV2 and J usage is TRBJ1-1; no clear D gene. The germline CDR1 and CDR2 sequences are SNHLY and FYNNEI. V was cut by 4 bases and J by 1 base, with 7 bases left in between. CDR3 size: 13 residues. This CDR3 is CASSVGWNTEAFF. CDR3 nucleotides: TGTGCCAGCAGTGTCGGTTGGAACACTGAAGCTTTCTTT.

This clone was recorded a few times. CDR3 sequence: CASSLAQNPNEQYF. The CDR3 DNA sequence: TGTGCCAGCAGCTTAGCGCAAAACCCGAACGAGCAGTACTTC. The gene calls are TRBV11-3 and TRBJ2-7; D call uncertain. The CDR3 loop spans 14 amino acids. The germline V gene has CDR1 SGHNT and CDR2 YENEEA. V lost 1 base to trimming and J lost 5 bases, with 12 bases between them. The complete variable domain, with remaining parts taken from reference TRBV11-3 and TRBJ2-7, reads EAGVVQSPRYKIIEKKQPVAFWCNPISGHNTLYWYLQNLGQGPELLIRYENEEAVDDSQLPKDRFSAERLKGVDSTLKIQPAELGDSAVYLCASSLAQNPNEQYFGPGTRLTVT.

The chain links TRBV5-5 to TRBJ2-7; D perhaps matches TRBD1 (5 bases). Looked up from germline, CDR1 is SGHKS and CDR2 is YYEKEE (reference sequence). This CDR3 has 12 amino acids. V was clipped by 1 base and J by 3 bases, with 5 bases between them. The CDR3 coding sequence is TGTGCCAGCAGCTTGCAGGGCTACGAGCAGTACTTC. It yields the protein CASSLQGYEQYF. Complete variable domain (other parts from reference TRBV5-5 and TRBJ2-7): DAGVTQSPTHLIKTRGQQVTLRCSPISGHKSVSWYQQVLGQGPQFIFQYYEKEERGRGNFPDRFSARQFPNYSSELNVNALLLGDSALYLCASSLQGYEQYFGPGTRLTVT.

The table lists this clone with a count of one. J is TRBJ1-4 and V is TRBV30, with D perhaps matching TRBD1 (5 bases). CDR1 and CDR2 from the germline V gene are GTSNPN and SVGIG (reference sequence). The CDR3 runs to 12 residues. V was shortened by 3 bases and J by 11 bases, with 13 bases between the two germline ends. The CDR3: CAWRGGGAKLFF. In nucleotides, the CDR3 is TGTGCCTGGAGGGGCGGCGGGGCGAAACTGTTTTTT. The entire variable domain, with the rest obtained from reference TRBV30 and TRBJ1-4, is as follows: SQTIHQWPATLVQPVGSPLSLECTVEGTSNPNLYWYRQAAGRGLQLLFYSVGIGQISSEVPQNLSASRPQDRQFILSSKKLLLSDSGFYLCAWRGGGAKLFFGSGTQLSVL.

The chain links TRBV4-3 to TRBJ1-5; D uncertain. The CDR3 spans 12 residues. Deletions cut 2 bases from V and 5 bases from J, with 4 bases between. CDR1 is LGHNA, CDR2 YSLEER, per germline. In DNA, the CDR3 is TGCGCCAGCAGCCAAAAGGATCAGCCCCAGCATTTT. It is translated as CASSQKDQPQHF.

The chain uses TRBV6-6 and TRBJ2-7; 7 nucleotides agree with TRBD2. The CDR3 has 16 residues. V was clipped by 6 bases and J by 0 bases; unmatched bases: 11. Germline CDR1 is MNHNY and CDR2 is SVGAGI (reference sequence). The CDR3 here is CASSPTGGRVSYEQYF. The CDR3 DNA reads as TGTGCCAGCAGCCCCACCGGGGGGAGGGTCTCCTACGAGCAGTACTTC.